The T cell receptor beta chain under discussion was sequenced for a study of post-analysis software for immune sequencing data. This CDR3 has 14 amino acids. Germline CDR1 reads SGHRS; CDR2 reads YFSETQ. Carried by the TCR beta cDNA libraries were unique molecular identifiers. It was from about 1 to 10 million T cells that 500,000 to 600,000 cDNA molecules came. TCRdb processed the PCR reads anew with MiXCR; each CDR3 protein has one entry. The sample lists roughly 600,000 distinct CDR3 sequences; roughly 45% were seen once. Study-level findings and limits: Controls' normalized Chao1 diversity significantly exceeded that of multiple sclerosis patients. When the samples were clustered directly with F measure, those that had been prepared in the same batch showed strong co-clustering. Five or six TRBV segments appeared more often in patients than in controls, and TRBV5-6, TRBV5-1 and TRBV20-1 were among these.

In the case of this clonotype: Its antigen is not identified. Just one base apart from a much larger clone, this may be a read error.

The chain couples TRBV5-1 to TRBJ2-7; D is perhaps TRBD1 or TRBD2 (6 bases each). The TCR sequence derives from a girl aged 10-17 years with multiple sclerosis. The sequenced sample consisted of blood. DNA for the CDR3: TGTGCCAGCAGCTTAGAGGGGGGAACCTACGAGCAGTACTTC. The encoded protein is CASSLEGGTYEQYF.